This passage covers 2 T cell receptor beta chains from one sample sequenced in a study of T cell responses to AZD1222 COVID-19 vaccine. Sequenced by immunoSEQ multiplex PCR; TCRdb stores in-frame clones only, minus some. The top ten hold approximately 2.6% of the sample, which has 90,000 to 150,000 clones, around 90% seen once. The specimen comprised peripheral blood, sampled 28 days after the second AZD1222 dose. These receptor sequences come from an adult who received the AZD1222 COVID-19 vaccine.

The chain is built from TRBV18 and TRBJ1-4; D unclear. Germline CDR1 reads KGHSH; CDR2 reads LQKENI. V was pared by 1 base and J by 5 bases, with 11 bases between. The CDR3 has 15 amino acids. DNA for the CDR3: TGTGCCAGCTCACCACAAGAGCAAAAGAATGAAAAACTGTTTTTT. Protein: CASSPQEQKNEKLFF.

V and J are TRBV4-1 and TRBJ2-2, with TRBD1 matching over 10 bases. The ends lost 4 bases at V and 10 bases at J; junction bases unmatched: 6. Germline CDR1 and CDR2: MGHRA and YSYEKL. This CDR3 has 14 amino acids. CDR3 amino acids: CASSRTGGSTELFF. CDR3 in DNA: TGCGCCAGCAGCCGGACAGGGGGTTCGACGGAGCTGTTTTTT.